A single T cell receptor beta chain is shown here with its context. This sample was included in a study of patients and donors after allogeneic stem cell transplantation. The CDR3 spans 14 residues. Trimming removed 6 bases from V and 4 bases from J, with 15 bases in between. TCRdb ran MiXCR on the RT-PCR reads and lists one entry per CDR3 protein. The data contain about 410,000 distinct CDR3 sequences, around 16% of them seen just once; the ten biggest clones take up over 6%. Sequencing was done on a sample of blood, either unsorted or a sorted T cell fraction (not recorded which). J is TRBJ1-1 and V is TRBV12-3 or TRBV12-4, with D maybe TRBD1 (6 bases). The receptor comes from a human donor who was either an allogeneic HSCT recipient or a stem cell or donor lymphocyte infusion donor (not recorded which). It is not recorded whose cells these are; they may come from a transplant donor. In DNA, the CDR3 is TGTGCCAGCAGCCTAACAGGGAAGGGCACTGAAGCTTTCTTT. Amino acid sequence: CASSLTGKGTEAFF.